This T cell receptor (beta chain) is from a study of cytomegalovirus exposure and HLA in healthy donors. Study-wide context: Across 350 to 400 genotyped donors, 81% landed in the Caucasian-associated ancestry cluster.

Of note for this clone: Its antigen is still unknown.

Overall study findings and caveats: Certain sequence variants were highly shared and formed a cluster, and this cluster was likely a sequencing artifact. Most TCR sequences showed up rarely, but some public TCRs showed up in many donors. With further analysis later on, most CMV-associated TCR beta chains appeared HLA-restricted.

V dropped 1 base and J dropped 5 bases, with 5 bases sitting between them. This CDR3 spans 13 amino acids. Germline loops: CDR1 MNHEY, CDR2 SVGAGI. Researchers ran the PCR with 60 Vbeta and 13 Jbeta primers. Data came from immunoSEQ multiplex PCR; TCRdb stores just in-frame clones and leaves some out. The sample carries 120,000 to 150,000 clones, around 80% recorded once. The receptor was derived from a male donor in good health and CMV-seropositive. Source material: PBMCs. The chain combines TRBV6-5 with TRBJ2-2; no definite D call. CDR3 DNA: TGTGCCAGCAGTTACTTAATAACCGGGGAGCTGTTTTTT. Residues: CASSYLITGELFF.